This T cell receptor (beta chain) was recovered during a study of glioma-infiltrating T cells after dendritic cell vaccination. Study information: Dendritic cell vaccine was injected intradermally three times, biweekly. Points from the study as a whole: The cohort had few patients with full blood and tumor sets.

The germline gives CDR1 WNHNN, CDR2 SYGVQD (reference sequence). V was clipped by 5 bases and J by 2 bases, with 12 bases between them. CDR3 length equals 15 residues. Time point given: after dendritic cell vaccination, including at tumor progression/relapse. TCRB CDR3 was amplified from 2 ug genomic DNA or less. The primer mix had 60 V beta and 13 J beta primers. The protocol was immunoSEQ multiplex PCR, while the TCRdb copy is restricted to in-frame clones and leaves out a portion. The profile shows 60,000 or so clones, approximately 89% of them singletons. Concerning this clone: As yet, its antigen is unknown.

The sample consisted of blood, taken after dendritic cell vaccination. The TCR was taken from a human donor with glioblastoma. The genes are TRBV10-1 and TRBJ2-2, with D perhaps TRBD2 (7 bases). In DNA, the CDR3 is TGCGCCAGCAGTTCGGGGGGCCCAAACACCGGGGAGCTGTTTTTT. Protein sequence: CASSSGGPNTGELFF.